The 18 T cell receptor beta chains below were found in one sample sequenced in a study of identical twins (TCRdb year 2016). Libraries came from 5' RACE. Sequencer: Illumina HiSeq 2000. TCRdb ran its own pipeline on the public reads, namely fastp trimming at Q25 and MiXCR clone calling, and kept in-frame beta chains. Each record represents a unique CDR3 protein, reported with the most common genes and DNA among its rows. The sample has 690,000 or so distinct CDR3 sequences on record, around 6% of them singletons. The ten largest make up 1.5% to 2% of the sample. Sequences were obtained from naive T cells sorted from blood. In the paper's terms, the cell subset or site label means: cells isolated with a human naive T-cell isolation kit. These TCRs come from a man aged 18 to 30 in good health.

This clonotype was seen ten or more times. The gene calls are TRBV29-1 and TRBJ1-2; TRBD1 might be the D (5 bases). V lost 8 bases and J 3 bases, leaving 13 bases between the germline ends. Germline lookup yields CDR1 SQVTM and CDR2 ANQGSEA. CDR3 length: 12 residues. In DNA, the CDR3 is TGCAGCTCGAAGGGCAGGGACTATGGCTACACCTTC. Its protein product is CSSKGRDYGYTF.

The J gene is TRBJ2-1, the V gene TRBV14; D may correspond to TRBD1 or TRBD2 (5 bases each). Germline assignment: CDR1 SGHDN and CDR2 FVKESK. V was shortened by 4 bases and J by 3 bases, with 16 bases between the two germline ends. This CDR3 contains 16 residues. The CDR3 coding sequence is TGTGCCAGCAGCCGACCTAGGGGACCGGACTACAATGAGCAGTTCTTC. It codes for CASSRPRGPDYNEQFF.

In its sample, this clonotype was seen many times. The genes are TRBV7-2 and TRBJ2-5, with 9 bases matching TRBD2. The ends lost 1 base at V and 2 bases at J; junction bases unmatched: 5. Germline V lookup: CDR1 SGHTA, CDR2 FQGNSA. CDR3 length equals 16 residues. CDR3 region: CASSLELAGVQETQYF. The CDR3 coding sequence is TGTGCCAGCAGCTTAGAACTAGCGGGTGTACAAGAGACCCAGTACTTC.

There are many counts of this clonotype. The chain uses TRBV20-1 and TRBJ1-4; no reliable D call. Trimming left V 0 bases short and J 10 bases short, with 9 bases between. This CDR3 contains 12 residues. Germline CDR1 reads DFQATT; CDR2 reads SNEGSKA (reference sequence). The CDR3: CSARDQHGKLFF. The CDR3 DNA follows: TGCAGTGCTAGAGATCAACACGGAAAACTGTTTTTT.

This clonotype was observed at least ten times. This sequence joins TRBV12-3 or TRBV12-4 and TRBJ2-3, with D possibly TRBD1 on 7 matching bases. Trimming shortened V by 6 bases and J by 1 base, and 17 bases separated the two germline ends. The CDR3 sequence is 16 residues long. CDR3 loop: CASRSAGGGGTDTQYF. CDR3 coding DNA: TGTGCCAGCAGAAGCGCAGGGGGAGGAGGCACAGATACGCAGTATTTT.

This clonotype has at least ten counts. This chain uses TRBV20-1 with TRBJ2-2, with D maybe TRBD2 (7 bases). The CDR3 length is 13 residues. CDR1 is DFQATT and CDR2 is SNEGSKA in the germline V gene (reference sequence). V was shortened by 6 bases and J by 15 bases, with 23 bases between the two germline ends. The CDR3 nucleotides read TGCAGTGCAACCACTAGCGCCAGGGGCGGGGTGTTTTTT. Translating gives CSATTSARGGVFF.

The chain links TRBV24-1 to TRBJ2-5; possibly TRBD1 for D (5 bases). Per the germline V gene, CDR1 is KGHDR and CDR2 is SFDVKD. This CDR3 contains 11 residues. V lost 10 bases to trimming and J lost 3 bases, with 8 bases between them. For the CDR3, the DNA is TGTGCCACAGGGGTGAAAGAGACCCAGTACTTC. This translates into CATGVKETQYF.

The chain couples TRBV7-7 to TRBJ2-1, with 9 bases matching TRBD2. This CDR3 contains 15 residues. With 4 bases clipped from V and 6 bases from J, the junction kept 7 bases outside the gene matches. Looked up from germline, CDR1 is SSHAT and CDR2 is FNYEAQ (reference sequence). The CDR3 here is CASSSGAGGPNEQFF. Written as DNA, the CDR3 is TGTGCCAGCAGCTCCGGCGCGGGAGGGCCCAATGAGCAGTTCTTC. Complete variable domain (other parts from reference TRBV7-7 and TRBJ2-1): GAGVSQSPRYKVTKRGQDVTLRCDPISSHATLYWYQQALGQGPEFLTYFNYEAQPDKSGLPSDRFSAERPEGSISTLTIQRTEQRDSAMYRCASSSGAGGPNEQFFGPGTRLTVL.

This clonotype has ten or more counts. This chain links TRBV6-5 with TRBJ2-7, with D possibly matching TRBD1 (5 bases). The V end lost 0 bases, the J end lost 8 bases, and 17 bases lay between the germline ends. The CDR3 length is 15 residues. Germline V gene sequence: CDR1 MNHEY, CDR2 SVGAGI. CDR3 in amino acids: CASSYSIQGARKQYF. CDR3 sequence (DNA): TGTGCCAGCAGTTACTCGATCCAAGGGGCAAGGAAGCAGTACTTC.

The table lists this clonotype with a few counts. The V gene is TRBV15, the J gene TRBJ1-1; tentative D call: TRBD1 (5 bases). The V end was cut by 3 bases, the J end by 2 bases, with 13 bases between. This CDR3 spans 15 amino acids. Germline V gene lookup returns CDR1 LNHNV and CDR2 YYDKDF (reference sequence). The chain's CDR3 is CATSSQGVANTEAFF. The CDR3 DNA sequence: TGTGCCACCAGCAGCCAAGGGGTTGCAAACACTGAAGCTTTCTTT.

This clonotype was seen at least ten times. J is TRBJ2-3 and V is TRBV5-1; D unclear. The CDR3 sequence is 15 residues long. Trimming stripped 0 bases from V and 2 bases from J, with 10 bases between. Germline V gene sequence: CDR1 SGHRS, CDR2 YFSETQ. Here the CDR3 DNA reads TGCGCCAGCAGCTTGGGGGCAGGAGCCACAGATACGCAGTATTTT. It yields the protein CASSLGAGATDTQYF. Full variable domain (outside the CDR3, taken from reference TRBV5-1 and TRBJ2-3): KAGVTQTPRYLIKTRGQQVTLSCSPISGHRSVSWYQQTPGQGLQFLFEYFSETQRNKGNFPGRFSGRQFSNSRSEMNVSTLELGDSALYLCASSLGAGATDTQYFGPGTRLTVL.

This clonotype was detected a few times. CDR3: CASSKAYIRDTYNSPLHF. The CDR3 nucleotides are TGTGCCAGCAGCAAAGCGTACATCCGGGACACATATAATTCACCCCTCCACTTT. The chain carries TRBV21-1 and TRBJ1-6; TRBD1 was called by the table and not checked on the DNA. TRBV21-1 corresponds to a pseudogene. The CDR3 runs to 18 residues.

This clonotype was observed at least ten times. V is TRBV10-3 and J is TRBJ2-1, with D possibly matching TRBD2 (6 bases). The CDR3 contains 14 residues. CDR1 and CDR2 (germline): ENHRY, SYGVKD. V was pared by 6 bases and J by 8 bases, with 17 bases between. CDR3 sequence (DNA): TGTGCCATCAGCCCCGGGGGAACAGCATATGAGCAGTTCTTC. This gives the protein CAISPGGTAYEQFF.

Regarding this clonotype: Mismatch with germline at one junction end may stem from a read error. This chain connects TRBV20-1 to TRBJ2-4, with TRBD2 identical over 12 bases. Germline assignment: CDR1 DFQATT and CDR2 SNEGSKA (reference sequence). This CDR3 has 14 residues. CDR3 region: CSAPSGRARNIQYF. The CDR3, as DNA: TGCAGTGCTCCTAGCGGGAGGGCCAGAAACATTCAGTACTTC.

At least ten counts were recorded for this clonotype. This chain links TRBV7-9 with TRBJ2-3, with 8 bases aligning to TRBD2. J lost 3 bases, V lost 4 bases, and 9 bases had no gene match. Germline CDR1 and CDR2: SEHNR and FQNEAQ (reference sequence). The CDR3 contains 16 residues. CDR3 sequence reads: CASSSPAGVGTDTQYF. CDR3 sequence (DNA): TGTGCCAGCAGCTCACCAGCGGGAGTAGGAACAGATACGCAGTATTTT.

The CDR3 DNA follows: TGTGCCAGCAGTGAAGACGGAACCCAAAAACTGTTTTTT. It codes for CASSEDGTQKLFF. The chain recombines TRBV2 with TRBJ1-4; D ambiguous. The CDR3 runs 13 residues. V dropped 1 base and J dropped 9 bases, with 9 bases sitting between them. Germline V gene lookup returns CDR1 SNHLY and CDR2 FYNNEI.

The sample holds many counts of this clonotype. This sequence joins TRBV4-1 and TRBJ2-1; D not resolved. Trimming cost V 4 bases and J 10 bases, with 11 bases left between them. Germline assignment: CDR1 MGHRA and CDR2 YSYEKL. This CDR3 has 12 amino acids. The CDR3 nucleotides are TGCGCCAGCAGCCCTAATATGGGGGAGCAGTTCTTC. Amino acids: CASSPNMGEQFF.

This clonotype was detected ten times or more. The chain carries TRBV28 and TRBJ2-5, with 7 bases matching TRBD2. The CDR3 is made up of 14 amino acids. Germline trimming cut 5 bases from V and 2 bases from J; bases unmatched to any gene: 5. Per the germline V gene, CDR1 is MDHEN and CDR2 is SYDVKM. The CDR3 sequence is CASSGLGGQETQYF. The CDR3 bases are TGTGCCAGCAGTGGTTTGGGAGGGCAAGAGACCCAGTACTTC.